This T cell receptor beta chain was observed in a study of chemoradiotherapy in HPV16-positive cancers. Background on the study: Candidate HPV-specific clones and shared TCR motifs came from a couple of HPV16-positive patients. General study findings and limits: The functional HPV-specific definition rests on just a couple of HPV16-positive patients.

Per germline, CDR1 SQVTM and CDR2 ANQGSEA. Trimming at V came to 4 bases and at J to 9 bases, leaving 8 bases not matched to a gene. This CDR3 is built from 13 residues. Sequencing used immunoSEQ multiplex PCR; TCRdb keeps in-frame clones, though not all of them. The table lists 3,000 or so clones, about 86% of them singletons. This clone was observed a single time. Its antigen is unknown. The material was tumor tissue, obtained from a patient who underwent chemoradiotherapy. The V gene is TRBV29-1, the J gene TRBJ2-1; 8 nucleotides align to TRBD2. The sequence was collected from a human donor with HPV-associated anogenital cancer. The CDR3 spells CSVALREGGEQFF. The CDR3 DNA is TGCAGCGTTGCCCTCCGGGAGGGAGGTGAGCAGTTCTTC.